This TCR beta chain was profiled in a study of response to subunit inactivated influenza vaccine. TCRdb re-analysed the RT-PCR reads in MiXCR, keeping a single row per CDR3 protein. The sample has 590,000 or so distinct CDR3 sequences; approximately 15% are singletons. This clonotype was observed a handful of times. The TCR was taken from a man between 45 and 60 years old who received an inactivated influenza vaccine. The sample consisted of PBMCs from blood, taken less than 15 days before vaccination.

The CDR3 DNA reads as TGTGCCAGTACCCCCGACTGGACAGACTTGATAGCCAAAAACATTCAGTACTTC. It translates to CASTPDWTDLIAKNIQYF. This chain uses TRBV19 with TRBJ2-4; a weak D match, TRBD1 (6 bases). The CDR3 loop spans 18 amino acids. Trimming cost V 7 bases and J 0 bases, with 22 bases left between them. Per germline, CDR1 LNHDA and CDR2 SQIVND (reference sequence).